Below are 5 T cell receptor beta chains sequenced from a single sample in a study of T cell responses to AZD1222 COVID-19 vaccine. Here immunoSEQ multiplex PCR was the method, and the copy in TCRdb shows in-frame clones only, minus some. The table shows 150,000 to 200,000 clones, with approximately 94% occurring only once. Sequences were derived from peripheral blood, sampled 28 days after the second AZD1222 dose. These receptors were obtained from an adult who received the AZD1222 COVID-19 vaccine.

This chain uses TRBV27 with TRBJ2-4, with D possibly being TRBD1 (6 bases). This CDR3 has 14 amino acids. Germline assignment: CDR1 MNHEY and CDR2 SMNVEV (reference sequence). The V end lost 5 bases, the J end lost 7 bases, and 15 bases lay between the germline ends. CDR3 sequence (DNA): TGTGCCAGCAGTACCAACAGGGCCCCCAACATTCAGTACTTC. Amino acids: CASSTNRAPNIQYF.

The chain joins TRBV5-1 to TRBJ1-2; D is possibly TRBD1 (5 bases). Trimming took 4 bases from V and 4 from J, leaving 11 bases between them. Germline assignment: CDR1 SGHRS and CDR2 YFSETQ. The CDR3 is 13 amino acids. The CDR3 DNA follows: TGCGCCAGCAGCCCCGATGGGGGCTATGGCTACACCTTC. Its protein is CASSPDGGYGYTF.

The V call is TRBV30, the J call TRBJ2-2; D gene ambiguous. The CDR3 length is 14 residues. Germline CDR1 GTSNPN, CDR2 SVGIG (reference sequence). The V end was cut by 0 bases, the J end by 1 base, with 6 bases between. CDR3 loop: CAWSVVWNTGELFF. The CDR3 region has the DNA TGTGCCTGGAGTGTAGTTTGGAACACCGGGGAGCTGTTTTTT.

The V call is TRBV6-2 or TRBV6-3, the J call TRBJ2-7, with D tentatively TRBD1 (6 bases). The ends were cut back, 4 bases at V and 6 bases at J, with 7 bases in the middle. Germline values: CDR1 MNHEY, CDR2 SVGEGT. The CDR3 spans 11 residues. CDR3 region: CASSLGGEQYF. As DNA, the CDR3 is TGTGCCAGCAGTTTAGGGGGCGAGCAGTACTTC.

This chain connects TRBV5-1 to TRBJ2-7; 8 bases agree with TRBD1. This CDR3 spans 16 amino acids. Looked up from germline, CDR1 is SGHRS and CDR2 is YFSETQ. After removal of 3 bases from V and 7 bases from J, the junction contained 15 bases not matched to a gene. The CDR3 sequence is CASSYLGTGQGKEQYF. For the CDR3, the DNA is TGCGCCAGCAGCTACCTCGGGACAGGCCAGGGGAAAGAGCAGTACTTC.